These T cell receptor beta chains were read from a single sample in a study of identifying expanded T cells in peripheral blood. Only in-frame clones appear in the TCRdb table, and some are missing; sequencing was by immunoSEQ multiplex PCR. The table shows tens of thousands of clones, with 70% to 90% occurring only once. Sequences were obtained from blood. Receptors were obtained from a person between 18 and 75 years old in good health. The CDR3 runs from the conserved cysteine through the conserved F or W. Each record gives: D gene, J gene, clone size, V gene, CDR3 protein, CDR3 DNA. The D gene is left open where the match is weak. Some rows have no size entry. The others give once, few or many, or a class for an expanded clone.

d_call: TRBD2
j_call: TRBJ2-3
clone_size: NA
v_call: TRBV4-3
cdr3_aa: CASSQDYLAGTDTQYF
cdr3_nt: TGCGCCAGCAGCCAAGATTACCTAGCGGGCACAGATACGCAGTATTTT

d_call: NA
j_call: TRBJ1-3
clone_size: once
v_call: TRBV2
cdr3_aa: CASGDGGFSGNTIYF
cdr3_nt: TGTGCCAGCGGGGACGGAGGCTTCTCTGGAAACACCATATATTTT

d_call: NA
j_call: TRBJ2-2
clone_size: NA
v_call: TRBV5-1
cdr3_aa: CASTGSWSNTGELFF
cdr3_nt: TGCGCCAGCACCGGAAGTTGGTCGAACACCGGGGAGCTGTTTTTT

d_call: TRBD2
j_call: TRBJ2-1
clone_size: NA
v_call: TRBV6-5
cdr3_aa: CASKRGPYNEQFF
cdr3_nt: TGTGCCAGCAAGCGGGGGCCTTACAATGAGCAGTTCTTC

d_call: NA
j_call: TRBJ1-2
clone_size: NA
v_call: TRBV30
cdr3_aa: CAWRAAEFNYGYTF
cdr3_nt: TGTGCCTGGAGGGCAGCAGAGTTTAACTATGGCTACACCTTC

d_call: NA
j_call: TRBJ1-6
clone_size: NA
v_call: TRBV6-6
cdr3_aa: CASSFVQGGNSPLHF
cdr3_nt: TGTGCCAGCAGTTTCGTACAGGGCGGGAATTCACCCCTCCACTTT

d_call: TRBD2
j_call: TRBJ2-1
clone_size: NA
v_call: TRBV14
cdr3_aa: CASSQVAGLGNEQFF
cdr3_nt: TGTGCCAGCAGCCAAGTAGCGGGATTGGGCAATGAGCAGTTCTTC

d_call: NA
j_call: TRBJ2-1
clone_size: NA
v_call: TRBV27
cdr3_aa: CASSLIQGFSYNEQFF
cdr3_nt: TGTGCCAGCAGTCTTATCCAGGGGTTTTCCTACAATGAGCAGTTCTTC

d_call: NA
j_call: TRBJ1-5
clone_size: NA
v_call: TRBV2
cdr3_aa: CASSYVVDSNQPQHF
cdr3_nt: TGTGCCAGCAGCTATGTGGTCGATAGCAATCAGCCCCAGCATTTT

d_call: NA
j_call: TRBJ1-2
clone_size: few
v_call: TRBV2
cdr3_aa: CASSQGGPYGYTF
cdr3_nt: TGTGCCAGCAGCCAGGGCGGGCCCTATGGCTACACCTTC

d_call: NA
j_call: TRBJ2-7
clone_size: NA
v_call: TRBV4-1
cdr3_aa: CASSQSGNYEQYF
cdr3_nt: TGCGCCAGCAGCCAATCCGGGAACTACGAGCAGTACTTC

d_call: NA
j_call: TRBJ2-7
clone_size: NA
v_call: TRBV7-3
cdr3_aa: CASSLYQGPSYEQYF
cdr3_nt: TGTGCCAGCAGCTTATACCAGGGACCATCCTACGAGCAGTACTTC

d_call: NA
j_call: TRBJ2-2
clone_size: NA
v_call: TRBV2
cdr3_aa: CASSVKYSANTGELFF
cdr3_nt: TGTGCCAGCAGTGTAAAGTACTCCGCGAACACCGGGGAGCTGTTTTTT

d_call: NA
j_call: TRBJ1-3
clone_size: NA
v_call: TRBV4-3
cdr3_aa: CASSQVGLGNTIYF
cdr3_nt: TGCGCCAGCAGCCAAGTAGGGTTGGGAAACACCATATATTTT

d_call: TRBD2
j_call: TRBJ2-5
clone_size: NA
v_call: TRBV28
cdr3_aa: CASSLGTSWETQYF
cdr3_nt: TGTGCCAGCAGTTTGGGGACTAGCTGGGAGACCCAGTACTTC

d_call: NA
j_call: TRBJ2-1
clone_size: NA
v_call: TRBV13
cdr3_aa: CASSFDHLSYNEQFF
cdr3_nt: TGTGCCAGCAGCTTCGACCATCTTTCCTACAATGAGCAGTTCTTC

d_call: NA
j_call: TRBJ2-7
clone_size: NA
v_call: TRBV6-5
cdr3_aa: CASSRTAYEQYF
cdr3_nt: TGTGCCAGCAGCCGGACAGCCTACGAGCAGTACTTC

d_call: TRBD2
j_call: TRBJ2-1
clone_size: NA
v_call: TRBV27
cdr3_aa: CASSNGLAVYNEQFF
cdr3_nt: TGTGCCAGCAGTAACGGGCTAGCGGTCTACAATGAGCAGTTCTTC

d_call: TRBD2
j_call: TRBJ2-3
clone_size: NA
v_call: TRBV5-8
cdr3_aa: CASSLSASGGDTQYF
cdr3_nt: TGTGCCAGCAGCTTGTCGGCTAGCGGGGGTGATACGCAGTATTTT

d_call: NA
j_call: TRBJ1-2
clone_size: NA
v_call: TRBV7-2
cdr3_aa: CASSQEVQGFYGYTF
cdr3_nt: TGCGCCAGCAGCCAAGAAGTTCAGGGCTTCTATGGCTACACCTTC

d_call: TRBD2
j_call: TRBJ2-5
clone_size: NA
v_call: TRBV2
cdr3_aa: CASSATTSGGEQETQYF
cdr3_nt: TGTGCCAGCAGCGCTACGACTAGCGGGGGGGAACAAGAGACCCAGTACTTC

d_call: NA
j_call: TRBJ1-1
clone_size: NA
v_call: TRBV7-2
cdr3_aa: CASSPDGGRERAFF
cdr3_nt: TGTGCCAGCAGCCCGGACGGTGGACGCGAGAGGGCTTTCTTT

d_call: NA
j_call: TRBJ1-3
clone_size: NA
v_call: TRBV6-5
cdr3_aa: CASTPGGTSGNTIYF
cdr3_nt: TGTGCCAGCACACCCGGAGGGACCTCTGGAAACACCATATATTTT

d_call: NA
j_call: TRBJ2-7
clone_size: few
v_call: TRBV6-5
cdr3_aa: CASRGGSYEQYF
cdr3_nt: TGTGCCAGCAGAGGGGGGTCCTACGAGCAGTACTTC

d_call: NA
j_call: TRBJ1-2
clone_size: NA
v_call: TRBV2
cdr3_aa: CASTPGALLGGYYGYTF
cdr3_nt: TGTGCCAGTACACCGGGAGCGCTCTTGGGTGGCTACTATGGCTACACCTTC

d_call: NA
j_call: TRBJ1-3
clone_size: NA
v_call: TRBV28
cdr3_aa: CASGPAGDTIYF
cdr3_nt: TGTGCCAGCGGGCCAGCTGGGGACACCATATATTTT

d_call: TRBD1
j_call: TRBJ1-3
clone_size: NA
v_call: TRBV4-2
cdr3_aa: CASSPTGGLSGNTIYF
cdr3_nt: TGTGCCAGCAGCCCGACAGGGGGACTCTCTGGAAACACCATATATTTT

d_call: NA
j_call: TRBJ1-4
clone_size: NA
v_call: TRBV5-1
cdr3_aa: CASSFDGEKLFF
cdr3_nt: TGCGCCAGCAGCTTCGATGGGGAAAAACTGTTTTTT

d_call: NA
j_call: TRBJ1-3
clone_size: NA
v_call: TRBV28
cdr3_aa: CASMREGTISGNTIYF
cdr3_nt: TGTGCCAGCATGCGGGAGGGAACCATCTCTGGAAACACCATATATTTT

d_call: TRBD1
j_call: TRBJ2-3
clone_size: NA
v_call: TRBV28
cdr3_aa: CASRDRVRATDTQYF
cdr3_nt: TGTGCCAGCAGGGACAGGGTTAGGGCCACAGATACGCAGTATTTT

d_call: TRBD2
j_call: TRBJ2-1
clone_size: NA
v_call: TRBV29-1
cdr3_aa: CSVERRASGGATYNEQFF
cdr3_nt: TGCAGCGTTGAACGGCGTGCTAGCGGGGGGGCCACCTACAATGAGCAGTTCTTC

d_call: NA
j_call: TRBJ1-2
clone_size: few
v_call: TRBV9
cdr3_aa: CASSGTTNYGYTF
cdr3_nt: TGTGCCAGCAGCGGGACAACTAACTATGGCTACACCTTC

d_call: NA
j_call: TRBJ1-5
clone_size: few
v_call: TRBV27
cdr3_aa: CASKGGINQPQHF
cdr3_nt: TGTGCCAGCAAGGGGGGGATCAATCAGCCCCAGCATTTT

d_call: NA
j_call: TRBJ1-3
clone_size: NA
v_call: TRBV5-1
cdr3_aa: CASSFSSASGNTIYF
cdr3_nt: TGCGCCAGCAGCTTTAGTTCCGCGTCGGGAAACACCATATATTTT

d_call: NA
j_call: TRBJ2-2
clone_size: NA
v_call: TRBV20-1
cdr3_aa: CSASPHGELFF
cdr3_nt: TGCAGTGCTAGCCCTCACGGGGAGCTGTTTTTT

d_call: NA
j_call: TRBJ1-2
clone_size: once
v_call: TRBV5-1
cdr3_aa: CASSLASVDGYGYTF
cdr3_nt: TGCGCCAGCAGCTTGGCCTCTGTAGATGGCTATGGCTACACCTTC

d_call: NA
j_call: TRBJ2-7
clone_size: NA
v_call: TRBV28
cdr3_aa: CASSPGTLRLTNEQYF
cdr3_nt: TGTGCCAGCAGTCCTGGGACGCTTCGGCTTACTAACGAGCAGTACTTC

d_call: NA
j_call: TRBJ2-7
clone_size: NA
v_call: TRBV5-1
cdr3_aa: CASSLVQGLGEQYF
cdr3_nt: TGCGCCAGCAGCTTGGTTCAGGGGCTGGGCGAGCAGTACTTC

d_call: NA
j_call: TRBJ2-1
clone_size: once
v_call: TRBV25-1
cdr3_aa: CASSDRGRRNEQFF
cdr3_nt: TGTGCCAGCAGTGACCGGGGCAGGCGAAATGAGCAGTTCTTC

d_call: TRBD1
j_call: TRBJ1-2
clone_size: NA
v_call: TRBV4-3
cdr3_aa: CASSHETQGAGYGYTF
cdr3_nt: TGCGCCAGCAGCCACGAAACACAGGGGGCGGGCTATGGCTACACCTTC

d_call: NA
j_call: TRBJ2-1
clone_size: NA
v_call: TRBV15
cdr3_aa: CATSRAFLEEQFF
cdr3_nt: TGTGCCACCAGCAGAGCATTTTTGGAAGAGCAGTTCTTC

d_call: NA
j_call: TRBJ2-7
clone_size: NA
v_call: TRBV18
cdr3_aa: CASSRPPQIYEQYF
cdr3_nt: TGTGCCAGCTCGCGACCACCCCAGATCTACGAGCAGTACTTC

d_call: NA
j_call: TRBJ1-2
clone_size: NA
v_call: TRBV29-1
cdr3_aa: CSVEADGYTF
cdr3_nt: TGCAGCGTTGAAGCGGATGGCTACACCTTC

d_call: NA
j_call: TRBJ1-4
clone_size: once
v_call: TRBV19
cdr3_aa: CASSKGTGKLFF
cdr3_nt: TGTGCCAGTAGTAAGGGGACTGGAAAACTGTTTTTT

d_call: NA
j_call: TRBJ2-1
clone_size: NA
v_call: TRBV7-8
cdr3_aa: CASSLAADMDNYNEQFF
cdr3_nt: TGTGCCAGCAGCTTAGCGGCGGACATGGACAACTACAATGAGCAGTTCTTC

d_call: NA
j_call: TRBJ2-7
clone_size: NA
v_call: TRBV10-3
cdr3_aa: CAISEDRFSYEQYF
cdr3_nt: TGTGCCATCAGTGAGGACAGGTTTAGCTACGAGCAGTACTTC

d_call: NA
j_call: TRBJ1-1
clone_size: NA
v_call: TRBV11-2
cdr3_aa: CASTLGGVNTEAFF
cdr3_nt: TGTGCCAGCACCCTGGGGGGTGTGAACACTGAAGCTTTCTTT

d_call: TRBD2
j_call: TRBJ2-6
clone_size: NA
v_call: TRBV2
cdr3_aa: CASSGREGRGSGANVLTF
cdr3_nt: TGTGCCAGCAGTGGGCGGGAGGGCCGCGGCTCTGGGGCCAACGTCCTGACTTTC

d_call: NA
j_call: TRBJ2-1
clone_size: NA
v_call: TRBV13
cdr3_aa: CASSYPEGGQFF
cdr3_nt: TGTGCCAGCAGCTACCCAGAAGGAGGGCAGTTCTTC

d_call: NA
j_call: TRBJ1-6
clone_size: NA
v_call: TRBV7-2
cdr3_aa: CASEGDYNSPLHF
cdr3_nt: TGTGCCAGCGAGGGGGACTATAATTCACCCCTCCACTTT